One and the same sample provided the 12 T cell receptor beta chains below, sequenced in a study of cytomegalovirus exposure and HLA in healthy donors. PCR primers comprised 60 Vbeta and 13 Jbeta primers. Assay: immunoSEQ multiplex PCR; the TCRdb copy retains only in-frame clones and omits some. The repertoire includes 150,000 to 200,000 clones, about 80% of them detected once, and more than 3.5% sits in the top ten. The sequenced material came from PBMCs. The receptors here all came from a man between 25 and 39 years old in good health and CMV-seropositive.

V usage is TRBV6-5 and J usage is TRBJ2-3; TRBD1 matches 9 bases. The germline CDR1 and CDR2 sequences are MNHEY and SVGAGI. V was pared by 4 bases and J by 6 bases, with 5 bases of the junction left unmatched. The CDR3 contains 14 residues. CDR3 amino acids: CASSLDRGGDTQYF. The DNA for the CDR3 is TGTGCCAGCAGTTTGGACAGGGGAGGGGATACGCAGTATTTT.

The J gene is TRBJ2-5, the V gene TRBV10-3, with 7 bases fitting TRBD1. V lost 3 bases, J lost 5 bases, and 6 bases stayed unmatched. The CDR3 is 14 amino acids. Germline V gives CDR1 ENHRY, CDR2 SYGVKD. The CDR3 sequence: CAISEQGRQETQYF. CDR3 DNA sequence: TGTGCCATCAGTGAACAGGGGCGGCAGGAGACCCAGTACTTC.

This clone was counted once. This sequence joins TRBV7-9 and TRBJ1-4; D remains unclear. Germline V gene data show CDR1 as SEHNR and CDR2 as FQNEAQ (reference sequence). CDR3 length equals 16 residues. V dropped 5 bases and J dropped 4 bases, with 17 bases sitting between them. CDR3 region: CASSPPRTANNEKLFF. The CDR3 nucleotides read TGTGCCAGCAGCCCCCCCCGAACAGCTAATAATGAAAAACTGTTTTTT.

The CDR3 sequence: CSVSRDRGNEKLFF. The CDR3 region has the DNA TGCAGCGTTTCCCGGGACAGGGGGAATGAAAAACTGTTTTTT. The rearrangement uses TRBV29-1 and TRBJ1-4, with 11 bases identical to TRBD1. Looked up from germline, CDR1 is SQVTM and CDR2 is ANQGSEA. Losses at the gene ends were 5 bases for V and 5 bases for J; bases not matched to a gene: 4. This CDR3 region has 14 residues. Using reference TRBV29-1 and TRBJ1-4 for the parts outside the CDR3, the full variable domain is SAVISQKPSRDICQRGTSLTIQCQVDSQVTMMFWYRQQPGQSLTLIATANQGSEATYESGFVIDKFPISRPNLTFSTLTVSNMSPEDSSIYLCSVSRDRGNEKLFFGSGTQLSVL.

J is TRBJ2-2 and V is TRBV4-3; D is unresolved. V was clipped by 1 base and J by 3 bases, with 12 bases between them. This CDR3 region has 16 residues. CDR1 LGHNA and CDR2 YSLEER come from the germline V gene. The CDR3 DNA sequence: TGCGCCAGCAGCCAAGGCAGAAGTTCCTACACCGGGGAGCTGTTTTTT. Its protein is CASSQGRSSYTGELFF.

The chain has TRBV30 and TRBJ2-2; 9 positions match TRBD2. J lost 1 base, V lost 1 base, and 1 base had no gene match. CDR1 and CDR2 (germline): GTSNPN, SVGIG (reference sequence). The CDR3 loop spans 15 amino acids. This chain's CDR3 is CAWSGLAVNTGELFF. The CDR3 coding sequence is TGTGCCTGGAGTGGACTAGCGGTGAACACCGGGGAGCTGTTTTTT.

The rearrangement joins TRBV7-3 to TRBJ2-3, with 13 bases aligning to TRBD2. Germline V gene sequence: CDR1 SGHTA, CDR2 FQGTGA. CDR3 length: 16 amino acids. The V gene end was trimmed by 5 bases and the J gene end by 5 bases; junction bases not matched to a gene: 7. The chain's CDR3 is CASSLTSGGQLDTQYF. The CDR3, as DNA: TGTGCCAGCAGCCTGACTAGCGGGGGGCAACTAGATACGCAGTATTTT.

This chain links TRBV5-6 with TRBJ2-7; 7 nucleotides align to TRBD2. This CDR3 has 17 amino acids. V lost 0 bases, J lost 3 bases, and 12 bases stayed unmatched. Germline CDR1 and CDR2: SGHDT and YYEEEE. CDR3 coding DNA: TGTGCCAGCAGCTTGGCCTCTTTCCGGGGAGGGTACTACGAGCAGTACTTC. Translating gives CASSLASFRGGYYEQYF.

This chain joins TRBV2 and TRBJ2-1; a weak D match, TRBD1 (7 bases). Germline CDR1 SNHLY, CDR2 FYNNEI. The CDR3 length is 15 residues. V was clipped by 7 bases and J by 1 base, with 14 bases between them. CDR3 sequence reads: CASKGRGRSYNEQFF. DNA for the CDR3: TGTGCCAGCAAGGGCAGGGGGAGGTCCTACAATGAGCAGTTCTTC.

The chain carries TRBV29-1 and TRBJ1-3, with 7 bases lining up with TRBD1. The V gene end was trimmed by 8 bases and the J gene end by 5 bases; junction bases not matched to a gene: 12. The CDR3 runs 14 residues. Germline V gene sequence: CDR1 SQVTM, CDR2 ANQGSEA. Written as DNA, the CDR3 is TGCAGCTTAAAGGCGGGGACAGAGAGAAACACCATATATTTT. This encodes CSLKAGTERNTIYF.

The table lists this clone with a few counts. The rearrangement joins TRBV6-1 to TRBJ1-5; a weak D match, TRBD1 (5 bases). V dropped 2 bases and J dropped 1 base, with 12 bases sitting between them. CDR1 and CDR2 from the germline V gene are MNHNS and SASEGT. The CDR3 is made up of 16 amino acids. CDR3 sequence reads: CASSEQPGKSNQPQHF. The DNA of the CDR3 is TGTGCCAGCAGTGAACAGCCAGGGAAGAGCAATCAGCCCCAGCATTTT.

This chain uses TRBV2 with TRBJ2-7; the match to TRBD1 covers 10 bases. Looked up from germline, CDR1 is SNHLY and CDR2 is FYNNEI. Trimming at V came to 4 bases and at J to 4 bases, leaving 4 bases not matched to a gene. This CDR3 is 14 amino acids long. CDR3 residues: CASSGRQGAYEQYF. The CDR3 region has the DNA TGTGCCAGCAGTGGTAGACAGGGGGCGTACGAGCAGTACTTC.